The clone carrying this T cell receptor beta chain has just a few counts. In germline, CDR1 is MNHEY, CDR2 SMNVEV (reference sequence). The ends were cut back, 2 bases at V and 5 bases at J, with 13 bases in the middle. The CDR3 runs to 14 residues. These data are taken from a study of early T cells in non-severe SARS-CoV-2 infection. Overall study context: Sequencing targeted bulk RNA from unsorted whole blood, leaving chains unpaired.

Attachment of unique molecular identifiers to individual cDNA molecules was performed. MiXCR, applied by TCRdb to the 5' RACE reads, yields one record per CDR3 protein. The sample has 75,000 to 100,000 distinct CDR3 sequences, about 15% seen once. This TCR derives from an adult who was a healthcare worker with PCR-confirmed SARS-CoV-2 infection or an uninfected control (not recorded which). The sample taken for sequencing was whole blood. The chain uses TRBV27 and TRBJ2-7; TRBD1 is a possible D gene (5 bases). CDR3 coding DNA: TGTGCCAGCAGTTTAGGTTTCGCAGGGAACGAGCAGTACTTC. It codes for CASSLGFAGNEQYF.